This T cell receptor (beta chain) was captured in a study of cytotoxic CD8 clonotypes in ibrutinib-treated CLL (dated by TCRdb to the early 2020s). Study-level background: The cohort had over ten relapsed/refractory and roughly 14 treatment-naive patients; roughly 17 were IGHV unmutated. Responses were partial in roughly 24 patients and complete in 2; after median about 70 months follow-up, around 15 stayed in remission and 12 progressed. Response samples were taken after a median of approximately 13 months on treatment, ranging from about 6 to 40 months. On average, each sample had about 260,000 productive templates and approximately 100,000 productive rearrangements. Longitudinal samples were available for about 30% of the roughly 90 trial participants. Cryopreserved peripheral blood mononuclear cells were obtained before treatment, at response, and at either sustained remission or disease progression. Every sample from remission and from progressive disease was obtained while the patients were still on ibrutinib.

Each clonotype received, on average, around 10x coverage in deep resolution sequencing performed on a MiSeq, where the target depth lay between 1 in 1 million and 1 in 200,000 T cells. The immunoSEQ hsTCRB Kit was used to generate the TCR beta libraries. In the source study's methods: The data were analyzed with ImmunoSEQ Analyzer and ImmunoSEQ Data Assistant, and V, D and J gene assignments followed IMGT definitions. Clonality, which ranges from 0 to 1, was calculated as one minus the normalized Shannon entropy of productive rearrangement frequencies. Only overrepresented clonotypes making up at least 0.05% of each patient's repertoire were included in the public clonotype analysis. Some 13 age-matched healthy donor repertoires from immuneACCESS served as clonality controls. Entries here come from immuneACCESS through TCRdb and include only in-frame sequences with V and J called. Some clones fail to appear in such tables; in the studies checked, an unresolved V gene covers under half of the shortfall, and the cause of the remainder is unknown. D and trimming come from the DNA, and the V and J calls and clone size come from that table. This sample holds about 130,000 clones; about 75% were observed only once. The ten biggest clones cover just over 5% of the sample.

The intended sense of this specimen's time point label: roughly 25 months on ibrutinib. For TCR beta library preparation, approximately 2 micrograms of genomic DNA was extracted from cryopreserved PBMCs. Longitudinal blood samples from CLL patients on ibrutinib monotherapy underwent high-throughput TCR beta sequencing. The patients were enrolled in a single-center, open-label phase 2 trial of ibrutinib monotherapy. Trimming at the junction amounts to 0 bases on V and 5 bases on J, and the germline ends lie 13 bases apart. The CDR3, cysteine through phenylalanine, is 15 amino acids long. The only DNA kept is the CDR3, 45 bases in frame from the first base. The germline V gene specifies LGHNA as CDR1 and YSLEER as CDR2. Beyond this particular receptor, the publication reports: Lymph node repertoires were not examined, and the timing of sampling was not matched between patients in sustained remission and those whose disease progressed. At ibrutinib response clonality went up, during sustained remission it held steady, and at progression it dropped back toward baseline. At baseline, clonality was higher than in age-matched healthy donors and showed a strong correlation with circulating CD8+ T-cell counts. Public clonotypes were rare and either contracted or stayed stable during treatment, and the rise in clonality at ibrutinib response reflected the expansion of private clonotypes.

Notes on this clone: The antigen it binds to is not known. The record has no base qualities; no much larger clone is one base away.

The V and J segments used are TRBV4-3 and TRBJ1-1; no D gene is confidently identified. This material consisted of PBMCs, taken after 24 months of ibrutinib treatment. This clonotype was sampled from a human donor with chronic lymphocytic leukemia. CDR3 protein: CASSQDRAGRTEAFF. The nucleotide sequence reads as follows: TGCGCCAGCAGCCAAGATCGGGCAGGTAGAACTGAAGCTTTCTTT.